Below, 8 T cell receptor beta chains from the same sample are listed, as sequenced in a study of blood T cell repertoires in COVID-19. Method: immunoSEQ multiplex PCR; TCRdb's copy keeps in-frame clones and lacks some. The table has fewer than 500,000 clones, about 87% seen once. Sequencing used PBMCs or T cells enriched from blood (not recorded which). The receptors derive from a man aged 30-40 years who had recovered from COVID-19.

DNA for the CDR3: TGTGCCAGCAGCGACAGGGTCAATGAGCAGTTCTTC. It encodes CASSDRVNEQFF. The chain employs TRBV27 and TRBJ2-1, with TRBD1 matching 7 bases. Germline loops: CDR1 MNHEY, CDR2 SMNVEV (reference sequence). Trimming took 6 bases from V and 6 from J; bases not matched to a gene: 2. CDR3 size: 12 residues.

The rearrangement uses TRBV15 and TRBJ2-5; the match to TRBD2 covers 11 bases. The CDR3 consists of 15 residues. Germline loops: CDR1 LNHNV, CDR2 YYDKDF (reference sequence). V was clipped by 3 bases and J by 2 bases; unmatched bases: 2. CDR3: CATSRLAGGQETQYF. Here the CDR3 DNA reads TGTGCCACCAGCAGGCTAGCGGGGGGTCAAGAGACCCAGTACTTC.

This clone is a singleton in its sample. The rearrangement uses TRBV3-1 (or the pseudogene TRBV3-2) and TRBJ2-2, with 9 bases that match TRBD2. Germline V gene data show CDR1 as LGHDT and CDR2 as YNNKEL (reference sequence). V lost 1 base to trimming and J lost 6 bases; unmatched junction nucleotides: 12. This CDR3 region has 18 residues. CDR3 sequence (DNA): TGTGCCAGCAGCCAAGTTCAATCGCTAGCGGGGCAGTCCGGGGAGCTGTTTTTT. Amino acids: CASSQVQSLAGQSGELFF.

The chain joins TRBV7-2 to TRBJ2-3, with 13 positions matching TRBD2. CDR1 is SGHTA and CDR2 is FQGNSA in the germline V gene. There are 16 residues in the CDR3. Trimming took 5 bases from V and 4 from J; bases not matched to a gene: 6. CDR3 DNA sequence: TGTGCCAGCAGCGTTCCGGGACTAGCGGGGTCAGATACGCAGTATTTT. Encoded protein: CASSVPGLAGSDTQYF.

DNA of the CDR3: TGTGCCAGCAGTCCCCAAGCGGACGGCCCTTCAACTAATGAAAAACTGTTTTTT. Its translation is CASSPQADGPSTNEKLFF. The chain has TRBV27 and TRBJ1-4; D unresolved. V was cut by 5 bases and J by 0 bases, with 19 bases left in between. Looked up from germline, CDR1 is MNHEY and CDR2 is SMNVEV (reference sequence). The CDR3 totals 18 residues.

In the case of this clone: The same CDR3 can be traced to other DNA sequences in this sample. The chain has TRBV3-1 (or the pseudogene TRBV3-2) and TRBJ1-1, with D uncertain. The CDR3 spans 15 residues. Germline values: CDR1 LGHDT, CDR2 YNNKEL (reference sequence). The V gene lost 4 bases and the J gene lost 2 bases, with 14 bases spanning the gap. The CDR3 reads CASSPSGTVNTEAFF. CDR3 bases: TGTGCCAGCAGCCCCAGCGGAACAGTTAACACTGAAGCTTTCTTT.

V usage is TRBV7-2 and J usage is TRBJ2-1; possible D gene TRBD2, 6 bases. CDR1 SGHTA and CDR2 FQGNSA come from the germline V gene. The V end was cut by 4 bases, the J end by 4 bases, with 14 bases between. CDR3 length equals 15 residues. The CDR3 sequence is CASSSDGAGYNEQFF. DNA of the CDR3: TGTGCCAGCAGCTCAGATGGTGCGGGGTACAATGAGCAGTTCTTC.

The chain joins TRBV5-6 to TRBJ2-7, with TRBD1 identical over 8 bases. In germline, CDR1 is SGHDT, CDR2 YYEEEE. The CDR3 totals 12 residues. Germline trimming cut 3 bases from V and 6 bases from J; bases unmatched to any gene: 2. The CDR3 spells CASSWTGTEQYF. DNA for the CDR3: TGTGCCAGCAGCTGGACAGGGACCGAGCAGTACTTC. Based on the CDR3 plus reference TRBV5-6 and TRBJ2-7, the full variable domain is DAGVTQSPTHLIKTRGQQVTLRCSPKSGHDTVSWYQQALGQGPQFIFQYYEEEERQRGNFPDRFSGHQFPNYSSELNVNALLLGDSALYLCASSWTGTEQYFGPGTRLTVT.